These 26 T cell receptor beta chains originate from one sample sequenced in a study of beta chain features in type 1 diabetes. The investigators reverse transcribed all of the isolated RNA, so they sequenced expressed TCRB transcripts. Measured with immunoSEQ multiplex PCR; TCRdb has only the in-frame clones, and not every one. The sample records over 65,000 clones, roughly 30% being singletons. Sequenced sample: stem cell memory CD4+ T cells from blood. These TCRs come from a woman aged 18 to 35 in good health.

This clone has just a few counts. V and J are TRBV11-3 and TRBJ2-2; the D gene is possibly TRBD2 (5 bases). V was clipped by 5 bases and J by 5 bases, with 9 bases between them. This CDR3 is 13 amino acids long. Germline assignment: CDR1 SGHNT and CDR2 YENEEA. The CDR3 is CASSTRETGELFF. DNA for the CDR3: TGTGCCAGCAGCACCCGGGAAACCGGGGAGCTGTTTTTT.

This clone was seen a handful of times. The chain carries TRBV7-2 and TRBJ2-4; 9 bases fit TRBD1. The trim removed 6 bases at V and 8 bases at J, leaving 8 bases unmatched. The germline V gene has CDR1 SGHTA and CDR2 FQGNSA. The CDR3 is 14 amino acids. CDR3 loop: CASRVDRGTDIQYF. The CDR3 coding sequence is TGTGCCAGCAGGGTTGACAGGGGGACTGACATTCAGTACTTC.

The chain joins TRBV5-1 to TRBJ2-1, with D possibly matching TRBD1 (6 bases). This CDR3 has 16 residues. V was cut by 0 bases and J by 6 bases, with 16 bases left in between. Looked up from germline, CDR1 is SGHRS and CDR2 is YFSETQ. CDR3 protein: CASSLARAGVSNEQFF. For the CDR3, the DNA is TGCGCCAGCAGCTTGGCCAGGGCAGGGGTAAGCAATGAGCAGTTCTTC.

V usage is TRBV29-1 and J usage is TRBJ2-3; 8 bases line up with TRBD1. The CDR3 loop spans 13 amino acids. With 5 bases clipped from V and 3 bases from J, the junction kept 4 bases outside the gene matches. Germline values: CDR1 SQVTM, CDR2 ANQGSEA. This CDR3 reads CSVHRGLTDTQYF. The CDR3, as DNA: TGCAGCGTTCACAGGGGGTTGACAGATACGCAGTATTTT.

Only a few counts were recorded for this clone. The J gene is TRBJ2-2, the V gene TRBV30, with D possibly TRBD1 on 6 matching bases. The V gene lost 2 bases and the J gene lost 4 bases, with 8 bases spanning the gap. Germline V gene lookup returns CDR1 GTSNPN and CDR2 SVGIG (reference sequence). The CDR3 extends over 13 amino acids. CDR3 loop: CAWSTTGTGELFF. The CDR3 region has the DNA TGTGCCTGGAGTACGACAGGCACCGGGGAGCTGTTTTTT.

The J gene is TRBJ2-5, the V gene TRBV6-5, with 12 bases fitting TRBD2. The length of the CDR3 is 15 residues. V shed 5 bases, J shed 4 bases, and the junction held 5 bases outside the gene matches. Germline V gene sequence: CDR1 MNHEY, CDR2 SVGAGI. For the CDR3, the DNA is TGTGCCAGCAGTCTAGCGGGAGGGCCGGTAGAGACCCAGTACTTC. Translation: CASSLAGGPVETQYF.

A few counts support this clone. The chain has TRBV10-3 and TRBJ2-1; D possibly corresponds to TRBD2 (6 bases). Between the trimmed V and J ends, which lost 2 bases and 10 bases, there was a span of 12 bases. Per germline, CDR1 ENHRY and CDR2 SYGVKD. This CDR3 contains 13 residues. The chain's CDR3 is CAISENRDSEQFF. The CDR3 DNA is TGTGCCATCAGTGAGAACCGGGACTCCGAGCAGTTCTTC.

A few counts support this clone. The chain carries TRBV9 and TRBJ1-5; TRBD1 agrees at 7 bases. V was pared by 4 bases and J by 0 bases, with 10 bases of the junction left unmatched. CDR1 SGDLS and CDR2 YYNGEE come from the germline V gene. The CDR3 is made up of 17 amino acids. In DNA form, the CDR3 reads TGTGCCAGCAGCCCAGGGGGGTCGGTCAATAGCAATCAGCCCCAGCATTTT. It encodes CASSPGGSVNSNQPQHF.

The chain uses TRBV5-6 and TRBJ2-1; 8 bases are a match to TRBD1. Looked up from germline, CDR1 is SGHDT and CDR2 is YYEEEE. V lost 2 bases, J lost 14 bases, and 3 bases stayed unmatched. The CDR3 loop spans 11 amino acids. This chain's CDR3 is CASSLQGDEFF. CDR3 nucleotide sequence: TGTGCCAGCAGCTTACAGGGGGATGAGTTCTTC.

In DNA form, the CDR3 reads TGTGCCAGCAGCATTACAGGGAGTTGGGGAGATACGCAGTATTTT. It translates to CASSITGSWGDTQYF. V gene TRBV7-6 combines with J gene TRBJ2-3, with D perhaps TRBD1 (6 bases). This CDR3 has 15 amino acids. The V gene's germline CDR1 is SGHVS and CDR2 FNYEAQ. Trimming removed 5 bases at V and 5 bases at J, with 17 bases between. The complete variable domain, with remaining parts taken from reference TRBV7-6 and TRBJ2-3, reads GAGVSQSPRYKVTKRGQDVALRCDPISGHVSLYWYRQALGQGPEFLTYFNYEAQQDKSGLPNDRFSAERPEGSISTLTIQRTEQRDSAMYRCASSITGSWGDTQYFGPGTRLTVL.

The CDR3 region has the DNA TGCGCCAGCAGCCGCGGCATTTTCTCTGGGGCCAACGTCCTGACTTTC. It codes for CASSRGIFSGANVLTF. The rearrangement links TRBV4-1 to TRBJ2-6; unclear D gene. CDR1 is MGHRA, CDR2 YSYEKL, per germline. The V end lost 4 bases, the J end lost 0 bases, and 10 bases lay between the germline ends. The CDR3 extends over 16 amino acids.

This rearrangement joins TRBV2 to TRBJ1-4, with 9 bases that match TRBD1. After removal of 6 bases from V and 7 bases from J, the junction contained 6 bases not matched to a gene. The CDR3 sequence is 14 residues long. Looked up from germline, CDR1 is SNHLY and CDR2 is FYNNEI. CDR3 amino acids: CASSLQGAGEKLFF. The CDR3 DNA is TGTGCCAGCAGCCTACAGGGGGCAGGTGAAAAACTGTTTTTT.

The V gene is TRBV7-6, the J gene TRBJ2-3; 7 positions match TRBD2. This CDR3 has 15 amino acids. Trimming cost V 3 bases and J 1 base; bases outside gene matches: 4. The germline V gene has CDR1 SGHVS and CDR2 FNYEAQ. This CDR3 reads CASSFPSGGTDTQYF. DNA for the CDR3: TGTGCCAGCAGCTTCCCAAGCGGGGGCACAGATACGCAGTATTTT.

The gene calls are TRBV7-3 and TRBJ1-1; TRBD1 aligns across 10 bases. CDR1 and CDR2 from the germline V gene are SGHTA and FQGTGA. V gave up 3 bases and J gave up 5 bases; unmatched junction bases: 6. The CDR3 sequence is 15 residues long. This CDR3 reads CASSLDGTGVTEAFF. DNA for the CDR3: TGTGCCAGCAGCTTGGATGGGACAGGGGTGACTGAAGCTTTCTTT. Together with reference TRBV7-3 and TRBJ1-1, the CDR3 gives the full variable domain: GAGVSQTPSNKVTEKGKYVELRCDPISGHTALYWYRQSLGQGPEFLIYFQGTGAADDSGLPNDRFFAVRPEGSVSTLKIQRTERGDSAVYLCASSLDGTGVTEAFFGQGTRLTVV.

In its sample, this clone was seen a few times. The V and J genes are TRBV7-2 and TRBJ1-2; the D gene is possibly TRBD1 (6 bases). Trimming pared 5 bases from V and 6 bases from J, leaving 13 bases between. Germline V gene lookup returns CDR1 SGHTA and CDR2 FQGNSA. The CDR3 length is 13 residues. The CDR3 sequence: CASSHNRQDGYTF. For the CDR3, the DNA is TGTGCCAGCAGCCATAATCGACAGGATGGCTACACCTTC.

The chain joins TRBV19 to TRBJ2-2, with TRBD1 as a possible D gene (5 bases). The CDR3 runs 14 residues. V was trimmed by 3 bases and J by 2 bases, leaving 7 bases between them. The germline gives CDR1 LNHDA, CDR2 SQIVND (reference sequence). CDR3 in DNA: TGTGCCAGTAGTATCGACAGTAACACCGGGGAGCTGTTTTTT. It is translated as CASSIDSNTGELFF.

This clone was recorded a few times. The chain recombines TRBV5-4 with TRBJ1-6; D not certain. The CDR3 is 12 residues long. CDR1 is SGHNT, CDR2 YYREEE, per germline (reference sequence). V was clipped by 1 base and J by 7 bases, with 3 bases between them. This CDR3 reads CASSLQNSPLHF. CDR3 nucleotide sequence: TGTGCCAGCAGCTTGCAGAATTCACCCCTCCACTTT.

This clone was counted only a few times. The chain has TRBV7-9 and TRBJ1-1; D may be TRBD1 (6 bases). CDR1 and CDR2 from the germline V gene are SEHNR and FQNEAQ (reference sequence). The CDR3 extends over 14 amino acids. Deletions cut 5 bases from V and 1 base from J, with 11 bases between. As DNA, the CDR3 is TGTGCCAGCAGCCGTGGGGGCTCGAACACTGAAGCTTTCTTT. Amino acid sequence: CASSRGGSNTEAFF.

The rearrangement joins TRBV7-2 to TRBJ2-7; possible D gene TRBD2, 6 bases. The CDR3 is made up of 14 amino acids. Germline loops: CDR1 SGHTA, CDR2 FQGNSA. Between the trimmed V and J ends, which lost 2 bases and 5 bases, there was a span of 13 bases. The CDR3 region has the DNA TGTGCCAGCAGCTTACGTTTCACGGGGGACGAGCAGTACTTC. Translated, it gives CASSLRFTGDEQYF.

This chain joins TRBV5-4 and TRBJ1-2; D gene uncertain. The CDR3 covers 15 residues. V was shortened by 2 bases and J by 4 bases, with 15 bases between the two germline ends. The germline V gene encodes CDR1 SGHNT and CDR2 YYREEE (reference sequence). CDR3 in amino acids: CASSLPLAQVYGYTF. CDR3 coding DNA: TGTGCCAGCAGCTTACCATTGGCACAAGTCTATGGCTACACCTTC.

J is TRBJ2-7 and V is TRBV19; TRBD1 aligns across 10 bases. Losses at the gene ends were 5 bases for V and 5 bases for J; bases not matched to a gene: 6. The CDR3 sequence is 14 residues long. CDR1 is LNHDA, CDR2 SQIVND, per germline (reference sequence). CDR3 region: CASSADRGLNEQYF. The CDR3 DNA sequence: TGTGCCAGTAGTGCCGACAGGGGGCTCAACGAGCAGTACTTC.

J is TRBJ1-2 and V is TRBV15, with TRBD1 identical over 7 bases. Germline assignment: CDR1 LNHNV and CDR2 YYDKDF (reference sequence). The junction had 0 bases not matched to a gene; V was cut back by 1 base and J by 4 bases. The CDR3 totals 13 residues. The CDR3 DNA is TGTGCCACCAGCAGAGGGGACAGCTATGGCTACACCTTC. Translation: CATSRGDSYGYTF. Drawing the rest from reference TRBV15 and TRBJ1-2, the complete variable domain is DAMVIQNPRYQVTQFGKPVTLSCSQTLNHNVMYWYQQKSSQAPKLLFHYYDKDFNNEADTPDNFQSRRPNTSFCFLDIRSPGLGDTAMYLCATSRGDSYGYTFGSGTRLTVV.

This clone came up a few times. J is TRBJ2-7 and V is TRBV5-4, with 8 bases aligning to TRBD2. The germline V gene encodes CDR1 SGHNT and CDR2 YYREEE (reference sequence). The V and J ends lost 2 bases and 3 bases, in that order; junction bases with no gene match: 10. The CDR3 contains 16 residues. The CDR3 coding sequence is TGTGCCAGCAGCTTAGGAGCCGGGACTAGACTCTACGAGCAGTACTTC. Translated: CASSLGAGTRLYEQYF.

The chain uses TRBV6-1 and TRBJ1-1; 7 bases are a match to TRBD1. The CDR3 has 13 amino acids. V lost 6 bases, J lost 5 bases, and 6 bases stayed unmatched. The germline CDR1 and CDR2 sequences are MNHNS and SASEGT. CDR3 region: CASSQQGTTEAFF. The CDR3 bases are TGTGCCAGCAGCCAACAGGGGACGACTGAAGCTTTCTTT.

This clone turned up a few times. This sequence joins TRBV5-1 and TRBJ2-5; D perhaps matches TRBD1 (6 bases). The CDR3 covers 14 residues. Trimming pared 7 bases from V and 2 bases from J, leaving 15 bases between. Germline CDR1 is SGHRS and CDR2 is YFSETQ. The CDR3 here is CASWDTLGQETQYF. DNA for the CDR3: TGCGCCAGCTGGGACACCCTGGGGCAAGAGACCCAGTACTTC.

This chain joins TRBV27 and TRBJ2-7, with 11 bases matching TRBD2. Germline CDR1 is MNHEY and CDR2 is SMNVEV (reference sequence). The CDR3 contains 15 residues. J lost 4 bases, V lost 6 bases, and 8 bases had no gene match. Here the CDR3 DNA reads TGTGCCAGCAGCCGTACTAGCGGGAGTAGGTACGAGCAGTACTTC. The encoded protein is CASSRTSGSRYEQYF.